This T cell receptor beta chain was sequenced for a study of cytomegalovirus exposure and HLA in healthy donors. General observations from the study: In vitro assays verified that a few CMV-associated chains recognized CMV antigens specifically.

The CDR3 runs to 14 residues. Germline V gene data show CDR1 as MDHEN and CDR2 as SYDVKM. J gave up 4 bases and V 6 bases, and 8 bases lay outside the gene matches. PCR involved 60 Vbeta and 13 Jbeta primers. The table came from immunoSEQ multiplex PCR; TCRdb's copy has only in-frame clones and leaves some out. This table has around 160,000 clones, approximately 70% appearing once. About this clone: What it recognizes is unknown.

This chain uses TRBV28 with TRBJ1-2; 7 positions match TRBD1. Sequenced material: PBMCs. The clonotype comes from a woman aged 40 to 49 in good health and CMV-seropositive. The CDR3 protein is CASSRQGLGYGYTF. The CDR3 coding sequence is TGTGCCAGCAGCAGACAGGGCCTGGGCTATGGCTACACCTTC.